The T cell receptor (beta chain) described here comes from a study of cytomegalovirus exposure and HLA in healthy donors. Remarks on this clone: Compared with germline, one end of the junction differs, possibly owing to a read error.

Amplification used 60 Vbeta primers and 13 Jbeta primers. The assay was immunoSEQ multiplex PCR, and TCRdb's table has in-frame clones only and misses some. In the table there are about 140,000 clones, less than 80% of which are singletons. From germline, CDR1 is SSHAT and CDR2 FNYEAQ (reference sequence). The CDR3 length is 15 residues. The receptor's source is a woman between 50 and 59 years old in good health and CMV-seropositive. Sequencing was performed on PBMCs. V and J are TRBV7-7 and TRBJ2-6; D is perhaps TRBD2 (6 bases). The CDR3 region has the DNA TGTGCTAGCAGCCGTGGGGGGTCGGGGGCCAACGTCCTGACTTTC. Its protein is CASSRGGSGANVLTF.